This T cell receptor (beta chain) appears in the sequencing data of a study of blood T cell repertoires in COVID-19. Profiled with immunoSEQ multiplex PCR; TCRdb holds only in-frame clones, not every one. The table shows around 150,000 clones, with about 80% occurring only once. Residents of about two dozen US areas, aged about 18 to 95 years, made up the participants. The specimen was PBMCs or T cells enriched from blood (not recorded which). This TCR was sampled from an older woman who had recovered from COVID-19.

CDR3 DNA sequence: TGCAGCGTTGCCGGACAGGCCTACAATGAGCAGTTCTTC. This encodes CSVAGQAYNEQFF. The chain combines TRBV29-1 with TRBJ2-1, with 7 bases fitting TRBD1. CDR1 and CDR2 from the germline V gene are SQVTM and ANQGSEA. The CDR3 has 13 amino acids. The V segment lost 4 bases and the J segment 2 bases; nucleotides outside the gene matches: 2.